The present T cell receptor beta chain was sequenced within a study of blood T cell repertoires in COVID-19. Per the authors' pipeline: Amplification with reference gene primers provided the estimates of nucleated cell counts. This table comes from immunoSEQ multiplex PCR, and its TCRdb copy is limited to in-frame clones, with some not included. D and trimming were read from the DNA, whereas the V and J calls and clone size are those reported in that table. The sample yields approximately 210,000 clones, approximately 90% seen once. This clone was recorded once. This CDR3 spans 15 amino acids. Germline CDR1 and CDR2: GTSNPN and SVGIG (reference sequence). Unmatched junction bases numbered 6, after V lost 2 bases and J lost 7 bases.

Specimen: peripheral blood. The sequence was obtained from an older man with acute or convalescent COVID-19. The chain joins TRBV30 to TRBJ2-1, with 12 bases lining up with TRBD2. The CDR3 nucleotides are TGTGCCTGGAGTATCGCTAGCGGGAGGGGAAATGAGCAGTTCTTC. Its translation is CAWSIASGRGNEQFF.